This TCR beta chain is from a study of cytomegalovirus exposure and HLA in healthy donors. In the study overall: Around 78 million unique TCR sequences came from HLA-typed donors in an early release. Study-wide results and limits: Some public TCRs appeared in many individuals, while most sequences were rare.

For this clone: The antigen is undetermined.

Germline CDR1 reads SGHAT; CDR2 reads FQNNGV. CDR3 length: 14 amino acids. V was clipped by 3 bases and J by 3 bases, with 11 bases between them. Researchers ran the PCR with 60 Vbeta and 13 Jbeta primers. The table came from immunoSEQ multiplex PCR; TCRdb's copy has only in-frame clones and leaves some out. Of around 190,000 clones in the sample, around 83% were seen once. The rearrangement joins TRBV11-2 to TRBJ1-2; no clear D gene. The sequenced sample consisted of PBMCs. This sequence was found in a man aged 35 to 55 in good health and CMV-seropositive. CDR3 nucleotide sequence: TGTGCCAGCAGCTTGGCAGGCCTCGACTATGGCTACACCTTC. Translation gives CASSLAGLDYGYTF.